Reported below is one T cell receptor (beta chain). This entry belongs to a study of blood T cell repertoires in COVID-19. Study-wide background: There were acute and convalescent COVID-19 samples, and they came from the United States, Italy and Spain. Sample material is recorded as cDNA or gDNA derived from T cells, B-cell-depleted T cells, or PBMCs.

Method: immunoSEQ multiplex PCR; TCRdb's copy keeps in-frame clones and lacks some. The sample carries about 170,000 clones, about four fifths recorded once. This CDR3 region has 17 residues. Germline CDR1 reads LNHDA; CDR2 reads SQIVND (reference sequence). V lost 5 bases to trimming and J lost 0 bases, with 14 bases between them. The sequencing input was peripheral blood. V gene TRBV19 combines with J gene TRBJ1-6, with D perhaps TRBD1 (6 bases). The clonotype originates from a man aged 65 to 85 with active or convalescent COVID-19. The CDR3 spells CASSSQGLSSYNSPLHF. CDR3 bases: TGTGCCAGTAGTTCGCAGGGGCTCAGCTCCTATAATTCACCCCTCCACTTT.